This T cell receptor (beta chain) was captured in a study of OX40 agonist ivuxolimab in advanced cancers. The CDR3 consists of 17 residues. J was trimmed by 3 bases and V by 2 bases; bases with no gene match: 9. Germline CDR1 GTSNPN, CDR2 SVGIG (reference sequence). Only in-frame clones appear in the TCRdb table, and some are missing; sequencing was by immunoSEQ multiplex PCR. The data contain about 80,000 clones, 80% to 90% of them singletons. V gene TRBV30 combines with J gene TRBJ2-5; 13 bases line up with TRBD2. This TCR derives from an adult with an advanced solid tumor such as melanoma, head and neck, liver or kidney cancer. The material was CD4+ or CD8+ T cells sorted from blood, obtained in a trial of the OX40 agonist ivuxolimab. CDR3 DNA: TGTGCCTGGAGTCGCCCTATGGGACTAGCGGGGAAAGAGACCCAGTACTTC. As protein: CAWSRPMGLAGKETQYF.